This entry lists 10 T cell receptor beta chains sequenced from one sample in a study of blood T cell repertoires in COVID-19. The repertoire was sequenced with immunoSEQ multiplex PCR; TCRdb's copy has only in-frame clones and lacks some. The table shows tens of thousands of clones, with more than 65% occurring only once. Material for sequencing was peripheral blood. The receptors here all came from a human donor in a cohort sampled during active COVID-19.

This chain connects TRBV7-2 to TRBJ2-2, with 10 bases identical to TRBD1. J was trimmed by 6 bases and V by 6 bases; bases with no gene match: 4. CDR3 length: 14 amino acids. CDR1 and CDR2 from the germline V gene are SGHTA and FQGNSA. The CDR3 sequence is CASRPGQGPGELFF. The CDR3 DNA is TGTGCCAGCAGACCGGGACAGGGGCCCGGGGAGCTGTTTTTT.

This clone occurred once. The CDR3: CASSETGYNQPQHF. The CDR3 nucleotides are TGTGCCAGCTCAGAGACAGGGTACAATCAGCCCCAGCATTTT. This chain uses TRBV18 with TRBJ1-5, with TRBD1 identical over 7 bases. This CDR3 contains 14 residues. Germline trimming cut 5 bases from V and 3 bases from J; bases unmatched to any gene: 4. Germline CDR1 reads KGHSH; CDR2 reads LQKENI.

This clone showed up just once. The rearrangement joins TRBV9 to TRBJ2-3; perhaps TRBD2 as D (5 bases). The V gene's germline CDR1 is SGDLS and CDR2 YYNGEE. CDR3 length: 14 amino acids. Trimming shortened V by 3 bases and J by 0 bases, and 8 bases separated the two germline ends. CDR3 loop: CASSGGRSTDTQYF. Written as DNA, the CDR3 is TGTGCCAGCAGCGGTGGGAGAAGCACAGATACGCAGTATTTT.

This clone appeared a single time. This chain links TRBV4-1 with TRBJ2-5, with a weak D call TRBD2 (5 bases). The CDR3 is 14 amino acids. V lost 8 bases, J lost 3 bases, and 16 bases lay in between. From germline, CDR1 is MGHRA and CDR2 YSYEKL. CDR3 sequence: CASRRAPGKETQYF. CDR3 DNA sequence: TGCGCCAGCCGGAGAGCCCCGGGAAAAGAGACCCAGTACTTC.

The V and J genes are TRBV19 and TRBJ2-2; 12 bases agree with TRBD2. The V segment lost 2 bases and the J segment 2 bases; nucleotides outside the gene matches: 15. The CDR3 length is 21 residues. The germline V gene has CDR1 LNHDA and CDR2 SQIVND (reference sequence). CDR3 nucleotides: TGTGCCAGTAGTATAAGGGGGATGACTAGCGGGAGAGTAAGTAACACCGGGGAGCTGTTTTTT. Residues: CASSIRGMTSGRVSNTGELFF.

The rearrangement uses TRBV23-1 and TRBJ2-5; 8 positions agree with TRBD1. TRBV23-1 is reported as an ORF; its role is uncertain. The V segment lost 6 bases and the J segment 4 bases; nucleotides outside the gene matches: 7. This CDR3 is built from 14 residues. Here the CDR3 reads CASSRQGTGETQYF. CDR3 bases: TGCGCCAGCAGCCGACAGGGGACGGGAGAGACCCAGTACTTC.

V and J are TRBV9 and TRBJ2-2, with 8 bases fitting TRBD1. V lost 0 bases and J lost 7; bases outside the gene matches: 5. Looked up from germline, CDR1 is SGDLS and CDR2 is YYNGEE. This CDR3 spans 15 amino acids. The CDR3 loop reads CASSVARGQIGELFF. CDR3 nucleotide sequence: TGTGCCAGCAGCGTAGCCAGGGGGCAAATCGGGGAGCTGTTTTTT.

The V gene is TRBV1, the J gene TRBJ2-3; the table assigns TRBD2, which was not confirmed against the DNA. TRBV1 is reported as a pseudogene. The CDR3 covers 18 residues. The CDR3 coding sequence is TGCACCAGCAGCCTCAGAAATCCCTTAGCGGACTTCACAGATACGCAGTATTTT. Its translation: CTSSLRNPLADFTDTQYF.

A remark on this clone: An end of the junction does not agree with germline; a read error may underlie this. The rearrangement joins TRBV6-5 to TRBJ1-1; 8 bases fit TRBD1. The CDR3 covers 12 residues. CDR1 and CDR2 from the germline V gene are MNHEY and SVGAGI. The CDR3 reads CASSYPGQGFMF. DNA of the CDR3: TGTGCCAGCAGTTACCCCGGACAGGGATTTATGTTT.

The chain carries TRBV25-1 and TRBJ2-3, with TRBD2 matching 7 bases. Germline trimming cut 5 bases from V and 0 bases from J; bases unmatched to any gene: 11. Germline V gene data show CDR1 as MGHDK and CDR2 as SYGVNS. This CDR3 spans 17 amino acids. CDR3 amino acids: CASSPDFGLGSTDTQYF. CDR3 coding DNA: TGTGCCAGCAGTCCGGATTTTGGACTAGGAAGCACAGATACGCAGTATTTT.